The 9 T cell receptor beta chains below come from one sample, sequenced in a study of blood T cell repertoires in COVID-19. Sequenced by immunoSEQ multiplex PCR; TCRdb stores in-frame clones only, minus some. The repertoire consists of approximately 240,000 clones, with roughly four fifths occurring once and the leading ten covering 3%. Sequenced material: peripheral blood. The receptors were gathered from a woman in her thirties who had recovered from COVID-19.

V usage is TRBV5-4 and J usage is TRBJ1-2; 9 positions agree with TRBD1. The germline V gene has CDR1 SGHNT and CDR2 YYREEE (reference sequence). The V gene end was trimmed by 2 bases and the J gene end by 8 bases; junction bases not matched to a gene: 16. The CDR3 runs 17 residues. CDR3: CASSLLRTGGQFWGYTF. CDR3 bases: TGTGCCAGCAGCTTATTACGAACAGGGGGCCAGTTTTGGGGCTACACCTTC.

As DNA, the CDR3 is TGTGCCAGCAGCCAGGAGAGGGGGAATGAGCAGTTCTTC. Its translation: CASSQERGNEQFF. This chain links TRBV4-2 with TRBJ2-1, with D possibly TRBD1 on 6 matching bases. Germline V gene sequence: CDR1 LGHNA, CDR2 YNFKEQ. Trimming cost V 3 bases and J 7 bases, with 10 bases left between them. CDR3 length: 13 residues.

The chain has TRBV27 and TRBJ2-5, with D possibly being TRBD2 (7 bases). The CDR3 is 16 residues long. With 0 bases removed from V and 7 bases from J, the gap between germline ends came to 18 bases. The germline gives CDR1 MNHEY, CDR2 SMNVEV (reference sequence). CDR3 in amino acids: CASSLSMGGRGGTQYF. CDR3 bases: TGTGCCAGCAGTTTATCGATGGGCGGGAGAGGGGGGACCCAGTACTTC.

The chain carries TRBV7-9 and TRBJ1-3, with TRBD1 matching over 7 bases. The germline CDR1 and CDR2 sequences are SEHNR and FQNEAQ (reference sequence). CDR3 length: 18 amino acids. V was pared by 5 bases and J by 2 bases, with 15 bases of the junction left unmatched. CDR3 sequence: CASSITSVLRGPGNTIYF. CDR3 nucleotide sequence: TGTGCCAGCAGCATAACCAGCGTACTAAGGGGGCCTGGAAACACCATATATTTT.

V is TRBV18 and J is TRBJ1-1, with 9 positions matching TRBD1. Germline V gives CDR1 KGHSH, CDR2 LQKENI. J was trimmed by 1 base and V by 6 bases; bases with no gene match: 9. This CDR3 is built from 16 residues. CDR3: CASSRLTGGGNTEAFF. The DNA for the CDR3 is TGTGCCAGCTCCCGATTGACAGGGGGAGGGAACACTGAAGCTTTCTTT.

This clone was counted a single time. V and J are TRBV2 and TRBJ2-1, with D tentatively TRBD2 (5 bases). V was trimmed by 7 bases and J by 7 bases, leaving 14 bases between them. The CDR3 is 13 amino acids. The germline gives CDR1 SNHLY, CDR2 FYNNEI. CDR3 region: CASNRGPVNEQFF. Written as DNA, the CDR3 is TGTGCCAGCAATCGGGGTCCCGTTAATGAGCAGTTCTTC.

This sequence joins TRBV7-9 and TRBJ2-5; 7 bases align to TRBD2. The CDR3 spans 13 residues. The trim removed 8 bases at V and 0 bases at J, leaving 3 bases unmatched. CDR1 is SEHNR, CDR2 FQNEAQ, per germline (reference sequence). The CDR3 nucleotides are TGTGCCAGCCATAGCGGGTACCAAGAGACCCAGTACTTC. Its translation: CASHSGYQETQYF.

This clone was seen once. CDR3 amino acids: CASRPRLAGNEQFF. The CDR3, as DNA: TGCGCCAGCAGGCCTCGACTAGCGGGCAATGAGCAGTTCTTC. The chain combines TRBV5-1 with TRBJ2-1, with 10 bases fitting TRBD2. The J segment lost 6 bases and the V segment lost 5 bases, leaving 5 bases of the junction unmatched. Germline V gives CDR1 SGHRS, CDR2 YFSETQ. This CDR3 has 14 residues.

The CDR3 here is CASSSGGSSPLHF. CDR3 sequence (DNA): TGTGCCAGCAGCTCAGGGGGCTCTTCACCCCTCCACTTT. The chain uses TRBV9 and TRBJ1-6; 8 bases line up with TRBD1. In germline, CDR1 is SGDLS, CDR2 YYNGEE. With 4 bases clipped from V and 9 bases from J, the junction kept 3 bases outside the gene matches. The CDR3 totals 13 residues.